This TCR beta chain was retrieved from a study of identifying expanded T cells in peripheral blood. The ends were cut back, 4 bases at V and 5 bases at J, with 12 bases in the middle. Germline CDR1 reads MGHRA; CDR2 reads YSYEKL. This CDR3 spans 14 amino acids. This clone was seen just once. Profiled with immunoSEQ multiplex PCR; TCRdb holds only in-frame clones, not every one. The data show about 82,000 clones, roughly 89% seen once. Sequencing used blood. The receptor was derived from a person between 18 and 69 years old in good health. The J gene is TRBJ2-1, the V gene TRBV4-1; D unresolved. CDR3 nucleotides: TGCGCCAGCAGCCCTCAGGCGTCTAACAATGAGCAGTTCTTC. Translating it yields CASSPQASNNEQFF.